What follows are 26 T cell receptor beta chains derived from one specimen sequenced in a study of CD8+CD57+ T cells in acquired aplastic anemia. Genomic DNA, serving as template, underwent TCR beta VDJ and CDR3 profiling. Each CDR3 protein gets one entry after TCRdb re-called the reads with MiXCR. Here the sample spans 150,000 to 200,000 distinct CDR3 sequences, around 48% being singletons. Patients selected for sequencing had displayed CD8+CD57+ cell expansion by flow cytometry. The sequenced material came from sorted CD4+, CD8+, or CD8+CD57+ T cells (not recorded which) from PBMCs. The receptors come from a human donor with aplastic anemia.

CDR3 protein: CSVEGPLSARPSYEQYF. The CDR3 DNA follows: TGCAGCGTTGAAGGTCCCCTGTCGGCACGGCCTTCCTACGAGCAGTACTTC. The chain has TRBV29-1 and TRBJ2-7; D is undetermined. Germline V gene data show CDR1 as SQVTM and CDR2 as ANQGSEA. This CDR3 has 17 amino acids. Trimming removed 1 base at V and 1 base at J, with 20 bases between.

This rearrangement joins TRBV2 to TRBJ1-1, with TRBD1 identical over 7 bases. CDR3 length equals 14 residues. V shed 2 bases and J 2 bases; nucleotides not matched to a gene: 2. Germline V gene lookup returns CDR1 SNHLY and CDR2 FYNNEI. The CDR3 here is CASSEWDSNTEAFF. For the CDR3, the DNA is TGTGCCAGCAGTGAATGGGACAGTAACACTGAAGCTTTCTTT.

For this clonotype: This sequence may be a read error, since a much larger clone differs from it by one base. The V call is TRBV5-1, the J call TRBJ1-6; D is possibly TRBD1 (5 bases). CDR3 length: 16 residues. CDR1 and CDR2 from the germline V gene are SGHRS and YFSETQ. In nucleotides, the CDR3 is TGCGCCAGCAGCCCGGTTATGGGGGGGAATAATTCACCCCTCCGCTTT. This gives the protein CASSPVMGGNNSPLRF.

This clonotype was picked up many times. This chain joins TRBV4-3 and TRBJ2-1; D possibly corresponds to TRBD2 (6 bases). Trimming cost V 0 bases and J 14 bases, with 14 bases left between them. The CDR3 is 13 amino acids. Per germline, CDR1 LGHNA and CDR2 YSLEER. The CDR3 DNA is TGCGCCAGCAGCCAAGATTTAAGGGACTTAAAGTTCTTC. It translates to CASSQDLRDLKFF.

This clonotype was detected many times. This chain uses TRBV6-5 with TRBJ2-1; 10 nucleotides line up with TRBD1. The germline gives CDR1 MNHEY, CDR2 SVGAGI. The CDR3 spans 15 residues. The V segment lost 2 bases and the J segment 4 bases; nucleotides outside the gene matches: 2. CDR3 protein: CASSYGDRGYNEQFF. As DNA, the CDR3 is TGTGCCAGCAGTTACGGGGACAGGGGATACAATGAGCAGTTCTTC.

This clonotype has at least ten counts. This chain uses TRBV24-1 with TRBJ2-3; D remains ambiguous. In germline, CDR1 is KGHDR, CDR2 SFDVKD. The ends were cut back, 0 bases at V and 6 bases at J, with 30 bases in the middle. This CDR3 region has 21 residues. DNA of the CDR3: TGTGCCACCAGTGATTTGCAAATATCGGAGCCCCGTATGAGAAGAGCGGATACGCAGTATTTT. Its translation is CATSDLQISEPRMRRADTQYF.

This clonotype was observed many times. V gene TRBV5-4 combines with J gene TRBJ2-3, with TRBD2 identical over 11 bases. J lost 4 bases, V lost 4 bases, and 2 bases had no gene match. Germline V gene lookup returns CDR1 SGHNT and CDR2 YYREEE (reference sequence). This CDR3 is 14 amino acids long. The CDR3 loop reads CASSPTSGADTQYF. In DNA form, the CDR3 reads TGTGCCAGCAGCCCGACTAGCGGGGCAGATACGCAGTATTTT.

This clonotype was seen repeatedly, ten times or more. The V call is TRBV9, the J call TRBJ2-7; perhaps TRBD2 as D (6 bases). With 0 bases removed from V and 7 bases from J, the gap between germline ends came to 17 bases. Germline values: CDR1 SGDLS, CDR2 YYNGEE. The CDR3 loop spans 15 amino acids. CDR3 residues: CASSVDGGDWGEQYF. CDR3 DNA: TGTGCCAGCAGCGTAGATGGCGGGGACTGGGGGGAGCAGTACTTC. Looking up the rest from reference TRBV9 and TRBJ2-7 gives the full variable domain: DSGVTQTPKHLITATGQRVTLRCSPRSGDLSVYWYQQSLDQGLQFLIQYYNGEERAKGNILERFSAQQFPDLHSELNLSSLELGDSALYFCASSVDGGDWGEQYFGPGTRLTVT.

This clonotype was picked up a small number of times. This could be a read error, since a much larger clone is one nucleotide away. V gene TRBV20-1 combines with J gene TRBJ1-1; D not resolved. The germline V gene has CDR1 DFQATT and CDR2 SNEGSKA (reference sequence). The CDR3 sequence is 14 residues long. CDR3 DNA: TGCAGCGCCCCCGTCCCCTCACTTAACACTGAAGCTTCCTTT. Translation gives CSAPVPSLNTEASF.

In this sample, this clonotype turned up many times. The chain combines TRBV12-3 or TRBV12-4 with TRBJ1-4; tentatively, D is TRBD1 (5 bases). V was pared by 6 bases and J by 2 bases, with 10 bases between. The CDR3 contains 14 residues. The CDR3 DNA follows: TGTGCCAGCAGACTTCGGGGGACTAATGAAAAACTGTTTTTT. This sequence encodes CASRLRGTNEKLFF.

The V and J genes are TRBV29-1 and TRBJ1-1; D uncertain. CDR3 length: 11 residues. Germline V gene lookup returns CDR1 SQVTM and CDR2 ANQGSEA. Deletions cut 2 bases from V and 8 bases from J, with 9 bases between. This CDR3 reads CSVEPGGEAFF. CDR3 DNA: TGCAGCGTTGAACCGGGAGGGGAAGCTTTCTTT.

Regarding this clonotype: Sequence at one end of the junction differs from germline and may be a read error. The chain is built from TRBV5-3 and TRBJ1-1; D uncertain. TRBV5-3 is an ORF, with its function uncertain. CDR3 size: 11 residues. The DNA of the CDR3 is TGTGCCAGCAGCTTTGCCTTTGAAGCTTTCTTT. Translated: CASSFAFEAFF.

The chain recombines TRBV19 with TRBJ1-1; D is possibly TRBD1 (6 bases). Germline lookup yields CDR1 LNHDA and CDR2 SQIVND (reference sequence). The V gene lost 6 bases and the J gene lost 4 bases, with 21 bases spanning the gap. The CDR3 spans 16 residues. DNA of the CDR3: TGTGCCAGTAGCCAGGACAGCCCCGAGGGAAGCACTGAAGCTTTCTTT. Protein: CASSQDSPEGSTEAFF.

This clonotype was found many times. The chain recombines TRBV5-4 with TRBJ2-6; 8 bases match TRBD1. CDR3 length: 17 residues. Per the germline V gene, CDR1 is SGHNT and CDR2 is YYREEE (reference sequence). The ends lost 2 bases at V and 1 base at J; junction bases unmatched: 5. The CDR3 DNA follows: TGTGCCAGCAGCTTCACAGGGGGGAAGTCTGGGGCCAACGTCCTGACTTTC. Its protein product is CASSFTGGKSGANVLTF.

The J gene is TRBJ2-5, the V gene TRBV29-1, with D perhaps matching TRBD2 (5 bases). There are 13 residues in the CDR3. V lost 8 bases and J lost 9, with 22 bases in between. Germline V gene lookup returns CDR1 SQVTM and CDR2 ANQGSEA. The CDR3 nucleotides are TGCAGCAGTTTCGGCGTGGGAAGGGAGTCCCAGTACTTC. It specifies CSSFGVGRESQYF.

This clonotype was counted many times. This chain joins TRBV28 and TRBJ2-7; TRBD1 might be the D (6 bases). Germline loops: CDR1 MDHEN, CDR2 SYDVKM. V was trimmed by 7 bases and J by 6 bases, leaving 16 bases between them. This CDR3 is built from 13 residues. The CDR3 sequence is CASIQGSLREQYF. The CDR3 nucleotides read TGTGCCAGCATACAGGGATCCCTACGCGAGCAGTACTTC.

The chain carries TRBV2 and TRBJ1-1, with a possible D match to TRBD1 (5 bases). Trimming stripped 3 bases from V and 4 bases from J, with 15 bases between. Germline loops: CDR1 SNHLY, CDR2 FYNNEI. The CDR3 is made up of 15 amino acids. The CDR3 DNA is TGTGCCAGCAGTGAGAGGGGTGGTTTTGGCACTGAAGCTTTCTTT. Amino acids: CASSERGGFGTEAFF.

This sequence joins TRBV24-1 and TRBJ2-2; 9 bases map to TRBD1. The CDR3 totals 17 residues. Germline V gene lookup returns CDR1 KGHDR and CDR2 SFDVKD. The V segment lost 4 bases and the J segment 1 base; nucleotides outside the gene matches: 6. The CDR3 protein is CATSESPGQGNTGELFF. CDR3 sequence (DNA): TGTGCCACCAGTGAGTCGCCGGGACAGGGGAACACCGGGGAGCTGTTTTTT.

This chain connects TRBV15 to TRBJ2-7, with TRBD2 identical over 12 bases. This CDR3 contains 16 residues. The ends lost 1 base at V and 2 bases at J; junction bases unmatched: 3. Germline CDR1 is LNHNV and CDR2 is YYDKDF (reference sequence). Here the CDR3 DNA reads TGTGCCACCAGCAGAGGGACTAGCGGGATGCCCTACGAGCAGTACTTC. Translating gives CATSRGTSGMPYEQYF.

This clonotype has a count of ten or more. V gene TRBV29-1 combines with J gene TRBJ2-6; possibly TRBD1 for D (5 bases). This CDR3 region has 13 residues. Germline CDR1 and CDR2: SQVTM and ANQGSEA. The V gene lost 6 bases and the J gene lost 1 base, with 7 bases spanning the gap. This CDR3 is CSVTASGANVLTF. In DNA, the CDR3 is TGCAGCGTGACAGCTTCTGGGGCCAACGTCCTGACTTTC.

The chain recombines TRBV5-1 with TRBJ2-2, with D unresolved. Trimming shortened V by 4 bases and J by 1 base, and 11 bases separated the two germline ends. The CDR3 extends over 15 amino acids. Germline loops: CDR1 SGHRS, CDR2 YFSETQ. The CDR3 spells CASSLEAKNTGELFF. DNA for the CDR3: TGCGCCAGCAGCCTCGAGGCTAAGAACACCGGGGAGCTGTTTTTT.

The chain combines TRBV15 with TRBJ2-2; D remains unclear. V lost 3 bases, J lost 5 bases, and 1 base lay in between. CDR1 is LNHNV, CDR2 YYDKDF, per germline (reference sequence). The length of the CDR3 is 11 residues. CDR3 nucleotide sequence: TGTGCCACCAGCAGTACCGGGGAGCTGTTTTTT. The encoded protein is CATSSTGELFF. The whole variable domain, filled in from reference TRBV15 and TRBJ2-2, reads DAMVIQNPRYQVTQFGKPVTLSCSQTLNHNVMYWYQQKSSQAPKLLFHYYDKDFNNEADTPDNFQSRRPNTSFCFLDIRSPGLGDTAMYLCATSSTGELFFGEGSRLTVL.

This clonotype was counted between two and nine times. This sequence may be a read error, since a much larger clone differs from it by one base. The V and J genes are TRBV10-3 and TRBJ1-1; D is unclear. This CDR3 region has 13 residues. Germline V gene lookup returns CDR1 ENHRY and CDR2 SYGVKD. CDR3 sequence: CASSSSMNTKAFF. In DNA, the CDR3 is TGTGCCAGCAGTTCCAGCATGAACACTAAAGCTTTCTTT.

Comments on this clonotype: A much larger clonotype is one base distant, so this may be a read error. V is TRBV7-3 and J is TRBJ2-7; 9 nucleotides align to TRBD1. This CDR3 spans 16 amino acids. V was pared by 8 bases and J by 6 bases, with 17 bases of the junction left unmatched. Germline CDR1 is SGHTA and CDR2 is FQGTGA. This CDR3 is CASGYLGGQGLVEQYF. The CDR3 nucleotides are TGTGCCAGCGGCTACTTAGGGGGACAGGGTCTCGTCGAGCAGTACTTC.

The chain carries TRBV10-3 and TRBJ2-7, with TRBD2 matching over 8 bases. CDR3 size: 15 residues. V lost 10 bases and J lost 1; bases outside the gene matches: 12. Per the germline V gene, CDR1 is ENHRY and CDR2 is SYGVKD. CDR3: CATLNLAGGSYEQYF. In nucleotides, the CDR3 is TGTGCCACCCTTAATCTGGCGGGGGGATCCTACGAGCAGTACTTC.

This chain uses TRBV15 with TRBJ2-1; D unclear. CDR3 length: 14 residues. Germline V gives CDR1 LNHNV, CDR2 YYDKDF (reference sequence). The V and J ends lost 5 bases and 9 bases respectively, with 17 bases between them. In DNA form, the CDR3 reads TGTGCCACCAGCTTCGACCGGTGGCCGCTTGAGCAGTTCTTC. Protein sequence: CATSFDRWPLEQFF.